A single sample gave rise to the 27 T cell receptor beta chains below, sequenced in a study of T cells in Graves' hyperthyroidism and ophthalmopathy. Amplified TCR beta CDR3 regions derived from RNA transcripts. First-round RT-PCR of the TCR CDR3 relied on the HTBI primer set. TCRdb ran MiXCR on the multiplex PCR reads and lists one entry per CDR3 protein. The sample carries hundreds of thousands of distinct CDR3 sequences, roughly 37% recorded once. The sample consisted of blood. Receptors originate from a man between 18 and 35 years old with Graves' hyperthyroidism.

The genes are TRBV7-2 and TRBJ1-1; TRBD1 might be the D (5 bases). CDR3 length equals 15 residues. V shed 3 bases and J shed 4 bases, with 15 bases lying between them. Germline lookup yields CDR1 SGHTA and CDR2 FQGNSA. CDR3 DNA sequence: TGTGCCAGCAGCTTGTACGGGACGGTTTTCACTGAAGCTTTCTTT. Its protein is CASSLYGTVFTEAFF.

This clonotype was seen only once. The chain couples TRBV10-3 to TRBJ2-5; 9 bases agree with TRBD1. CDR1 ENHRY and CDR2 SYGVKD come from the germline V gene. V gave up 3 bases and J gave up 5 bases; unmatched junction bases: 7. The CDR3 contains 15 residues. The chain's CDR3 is CAISDKGTGFETQYF. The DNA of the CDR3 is TGTGCCATCAGTGATAAGGGGACAGGGTTCGAGACCCAGTACTTC.

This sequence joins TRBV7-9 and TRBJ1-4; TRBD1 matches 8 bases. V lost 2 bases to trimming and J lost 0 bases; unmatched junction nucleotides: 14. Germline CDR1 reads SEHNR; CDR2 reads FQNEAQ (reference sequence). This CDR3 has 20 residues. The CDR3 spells CASSLPPGQAIFATNEKLFF. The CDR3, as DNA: TGTGCCAGCAGCTTACCTCCGGGACAGGCCATTTTTGCAACTAATGAAAAACTGTTTTTT.

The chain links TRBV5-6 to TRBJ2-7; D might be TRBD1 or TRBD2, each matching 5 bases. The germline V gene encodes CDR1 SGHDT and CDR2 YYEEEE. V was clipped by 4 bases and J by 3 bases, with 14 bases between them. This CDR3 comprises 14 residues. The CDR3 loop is CASSEGTARYEQYF. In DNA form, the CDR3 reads TGTGCCAGCAGCGAGGGGACGGCTCGCTACGAGCAGTACTTC.

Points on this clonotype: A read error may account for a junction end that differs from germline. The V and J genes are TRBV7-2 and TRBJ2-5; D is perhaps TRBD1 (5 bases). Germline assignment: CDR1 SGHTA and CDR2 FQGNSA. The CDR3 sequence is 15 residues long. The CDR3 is CASSQNTYGAETQYF. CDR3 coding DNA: TGCGCCAGCAGCCAAAATACTTATGGGGCAGAGACCCAGTACTTC.

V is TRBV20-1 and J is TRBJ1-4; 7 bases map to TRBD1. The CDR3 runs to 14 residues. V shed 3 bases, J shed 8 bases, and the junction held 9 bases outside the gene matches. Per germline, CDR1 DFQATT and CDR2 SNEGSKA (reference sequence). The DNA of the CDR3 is TGCAGTGCTAGGGACAGGCCGGCTGGGGAAAAACTGTTTTTT. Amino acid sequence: CSARDRPAGEKLFF.

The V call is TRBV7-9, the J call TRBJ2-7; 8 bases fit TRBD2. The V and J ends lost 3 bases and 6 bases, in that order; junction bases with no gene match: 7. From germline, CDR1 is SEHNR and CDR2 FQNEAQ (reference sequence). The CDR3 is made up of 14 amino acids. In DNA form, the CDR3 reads TGTGCCAGCAGCTTGGAAAGCGGGGGTACCGAGCAGTACTTC. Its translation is CASSLESGGTEQYF.

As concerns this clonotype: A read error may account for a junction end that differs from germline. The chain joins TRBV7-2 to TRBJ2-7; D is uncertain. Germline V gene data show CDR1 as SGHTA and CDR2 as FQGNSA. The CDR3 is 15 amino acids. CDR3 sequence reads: CASSFTLSPSYEQHF. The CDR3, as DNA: TGTGCCAGCAGCTTTACTCTCTCGCCCTCCTACGAGCAGCACTTC.

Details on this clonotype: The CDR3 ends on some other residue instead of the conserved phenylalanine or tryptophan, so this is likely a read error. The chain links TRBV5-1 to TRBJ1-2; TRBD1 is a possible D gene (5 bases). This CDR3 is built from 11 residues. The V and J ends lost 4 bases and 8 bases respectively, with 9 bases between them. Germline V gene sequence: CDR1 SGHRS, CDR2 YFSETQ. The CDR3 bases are TGCGCCAGCAGCCCCGGGGGGGGCTACACCTTA. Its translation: CASSPGGGYTL.

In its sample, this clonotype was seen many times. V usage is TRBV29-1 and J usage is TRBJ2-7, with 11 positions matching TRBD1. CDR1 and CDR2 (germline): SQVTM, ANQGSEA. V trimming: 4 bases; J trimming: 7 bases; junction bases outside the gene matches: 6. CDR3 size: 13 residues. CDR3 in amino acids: CSVVWTGGAEQYF. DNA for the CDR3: TGCAGCGTTGTTTGGACAGGGGGCGCGGAGCAGTACTTC.

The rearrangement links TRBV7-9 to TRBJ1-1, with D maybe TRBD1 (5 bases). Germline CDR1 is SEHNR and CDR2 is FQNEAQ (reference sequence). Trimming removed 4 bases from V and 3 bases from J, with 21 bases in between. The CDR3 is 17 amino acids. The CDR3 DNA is TGTGCCAGCAGCTCCCAGATGGGACTGGGTCGGGACACTGAAGCTTTCTTT. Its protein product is CASSSQMGLGRDTEAFF.

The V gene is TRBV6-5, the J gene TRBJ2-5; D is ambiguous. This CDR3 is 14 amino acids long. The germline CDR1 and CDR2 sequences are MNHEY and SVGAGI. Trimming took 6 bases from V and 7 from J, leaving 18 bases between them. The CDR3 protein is CASSPDRIGGTQYF. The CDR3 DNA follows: TGTGCCAGCAGCCCCGACCGGATAGGCGGGACCCAGTACTTC.

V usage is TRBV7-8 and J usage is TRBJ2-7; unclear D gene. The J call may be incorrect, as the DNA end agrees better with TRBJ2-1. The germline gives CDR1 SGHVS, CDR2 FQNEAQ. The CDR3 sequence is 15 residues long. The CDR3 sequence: CASSQDAQSYNEQFF. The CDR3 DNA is TGTGCCAGCAGCCAGGACGCCCAGTCCTACAATGAGCAGTTCTTC.

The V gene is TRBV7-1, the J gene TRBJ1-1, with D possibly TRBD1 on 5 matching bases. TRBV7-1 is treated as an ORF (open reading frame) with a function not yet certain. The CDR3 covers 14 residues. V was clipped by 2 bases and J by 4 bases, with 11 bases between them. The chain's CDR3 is CASSSHRDGTEAFF. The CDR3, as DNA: TGTGCCAGCAGCTCACACCGGGACGGCACTGAAGCTTTCTTT.

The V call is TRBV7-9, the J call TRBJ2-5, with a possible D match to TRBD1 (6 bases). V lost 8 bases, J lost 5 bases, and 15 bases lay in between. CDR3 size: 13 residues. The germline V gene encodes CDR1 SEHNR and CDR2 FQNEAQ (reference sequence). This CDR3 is CASLGAGGETQYF. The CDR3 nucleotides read TGTGCCAGCTTGGGGGCAGGTGGGGAGACCCAGTACTTC.

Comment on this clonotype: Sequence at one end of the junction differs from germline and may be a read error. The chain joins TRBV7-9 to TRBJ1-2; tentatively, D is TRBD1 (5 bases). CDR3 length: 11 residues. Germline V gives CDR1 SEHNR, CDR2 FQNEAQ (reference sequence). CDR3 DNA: TGTGCCAGCAGCTTGGTGCCAGGGTATGCCTTC. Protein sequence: CASSLVPGYAF.

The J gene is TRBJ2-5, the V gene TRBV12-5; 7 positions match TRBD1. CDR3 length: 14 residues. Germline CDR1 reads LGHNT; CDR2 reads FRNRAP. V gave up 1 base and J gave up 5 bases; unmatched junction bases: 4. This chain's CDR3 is CASGLDRGGETQYF. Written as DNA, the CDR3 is TGTGCTAGTGGTTTGGACAGGGGTGGCGAGACCCAGTACTTC. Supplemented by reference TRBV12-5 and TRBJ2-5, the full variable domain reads DARVTQTPRHKVTEMGQEVTMRCQPILGHNTVFWYRQTMMQGLELLAYFRNRAPLDDSGMPKDRFSAEMPDATLATLKIQPSEPRDSAVYFCASGLDRGGETQYFGPGTRLLVL.

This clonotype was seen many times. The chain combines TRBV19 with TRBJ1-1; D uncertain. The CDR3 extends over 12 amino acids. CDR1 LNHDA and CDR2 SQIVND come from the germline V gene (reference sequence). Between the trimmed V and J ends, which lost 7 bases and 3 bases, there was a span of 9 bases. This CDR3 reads CASTGRYTEAFF. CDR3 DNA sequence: TGTGCCAGTACAGGAAGGTACACTGAAGCTTTCTTT.

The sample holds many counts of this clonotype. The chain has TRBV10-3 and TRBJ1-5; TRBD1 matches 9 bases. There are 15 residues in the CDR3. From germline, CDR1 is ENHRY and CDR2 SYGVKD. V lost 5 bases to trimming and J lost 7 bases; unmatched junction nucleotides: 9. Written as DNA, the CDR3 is TGTGCCATCAGTCCCAGGGACAGGGATGGGCAGCCCCAGCATTTT. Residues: CAISPRDRDGQPQHF.

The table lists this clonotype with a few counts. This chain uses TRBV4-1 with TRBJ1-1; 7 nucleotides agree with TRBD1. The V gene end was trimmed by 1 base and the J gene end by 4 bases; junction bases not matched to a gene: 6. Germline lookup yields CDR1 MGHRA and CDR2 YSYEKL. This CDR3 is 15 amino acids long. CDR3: CASSQGIQGPTEAFF. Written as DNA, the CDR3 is TGCGCCAGCAGCCAAGGTATACAGGGGCCCACTGAAGCTTTCTTT.

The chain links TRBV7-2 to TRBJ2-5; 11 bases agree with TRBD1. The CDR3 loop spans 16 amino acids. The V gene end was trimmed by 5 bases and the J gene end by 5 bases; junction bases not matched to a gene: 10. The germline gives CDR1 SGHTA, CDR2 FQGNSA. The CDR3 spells CASSLTGQGVGETQYF. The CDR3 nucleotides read TGTGCCAGCAGCCTGACGGGACAGGGGGTAGGGGAGACCCAGTACTTC.

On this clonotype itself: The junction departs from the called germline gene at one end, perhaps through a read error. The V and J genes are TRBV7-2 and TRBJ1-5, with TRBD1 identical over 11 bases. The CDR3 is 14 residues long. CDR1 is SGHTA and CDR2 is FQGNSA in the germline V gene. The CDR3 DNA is TGTGCCGGCAGTTCGGGACAGGGGGGCCAGCCCCAGCATTTT. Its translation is CAGSSGQGGQPQHF.

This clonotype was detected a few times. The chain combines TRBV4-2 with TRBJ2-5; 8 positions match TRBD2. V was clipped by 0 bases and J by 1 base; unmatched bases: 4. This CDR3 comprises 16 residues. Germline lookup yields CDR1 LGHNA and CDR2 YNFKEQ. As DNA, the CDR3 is TGTGCCAGCAGCCAAGATCCAGCGGGAGCCCAAGAGACCCAGTACTTC. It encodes CASSQDPAGAQETQYF.

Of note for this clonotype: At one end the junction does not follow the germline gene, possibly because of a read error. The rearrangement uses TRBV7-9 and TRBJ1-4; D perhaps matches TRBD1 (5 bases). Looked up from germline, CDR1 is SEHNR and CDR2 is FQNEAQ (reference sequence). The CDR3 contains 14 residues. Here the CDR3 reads CATSWTPEGEKLFF. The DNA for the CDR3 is TGTGCCACCAGCTGGACTCCAGAGGGGGAAAAACTGTTTTTT.

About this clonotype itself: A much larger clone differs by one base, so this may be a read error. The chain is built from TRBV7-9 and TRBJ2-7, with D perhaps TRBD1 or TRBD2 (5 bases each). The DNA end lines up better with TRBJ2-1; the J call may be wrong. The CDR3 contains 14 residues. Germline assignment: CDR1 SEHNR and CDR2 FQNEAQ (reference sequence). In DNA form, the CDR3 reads TGTGCCAGCAGCGTCGGGGCAGGGAGTTACGAGCAGTTCTTC. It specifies CASSVGAGSYEQFF.

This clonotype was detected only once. CDR3 sequence: CASSVTSAGKLFF. Written as DNA, the CDR3 is TGTGCCAGCAGCGTAACTTCTGCAGGGAAGCTGTTTTTT. The chain combines TRBV9 with TRBJ2-2, with D possibly being TRBD1 (5 bases). This CDR3 contains 13 residues. Germline values: CDR1 SGDLS, CDR2 YYNGEE. Trimming pared 1 base from V and 12 bases from J, leaving 13 bases between.

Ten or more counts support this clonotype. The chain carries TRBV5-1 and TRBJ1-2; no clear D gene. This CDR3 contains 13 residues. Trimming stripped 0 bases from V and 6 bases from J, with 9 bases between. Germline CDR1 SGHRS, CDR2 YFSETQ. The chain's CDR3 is CASSLAGDDGYTF. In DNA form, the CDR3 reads TGCGCCAGCAGCTTGGCCGGGGATGATGGCTACACCTTC.